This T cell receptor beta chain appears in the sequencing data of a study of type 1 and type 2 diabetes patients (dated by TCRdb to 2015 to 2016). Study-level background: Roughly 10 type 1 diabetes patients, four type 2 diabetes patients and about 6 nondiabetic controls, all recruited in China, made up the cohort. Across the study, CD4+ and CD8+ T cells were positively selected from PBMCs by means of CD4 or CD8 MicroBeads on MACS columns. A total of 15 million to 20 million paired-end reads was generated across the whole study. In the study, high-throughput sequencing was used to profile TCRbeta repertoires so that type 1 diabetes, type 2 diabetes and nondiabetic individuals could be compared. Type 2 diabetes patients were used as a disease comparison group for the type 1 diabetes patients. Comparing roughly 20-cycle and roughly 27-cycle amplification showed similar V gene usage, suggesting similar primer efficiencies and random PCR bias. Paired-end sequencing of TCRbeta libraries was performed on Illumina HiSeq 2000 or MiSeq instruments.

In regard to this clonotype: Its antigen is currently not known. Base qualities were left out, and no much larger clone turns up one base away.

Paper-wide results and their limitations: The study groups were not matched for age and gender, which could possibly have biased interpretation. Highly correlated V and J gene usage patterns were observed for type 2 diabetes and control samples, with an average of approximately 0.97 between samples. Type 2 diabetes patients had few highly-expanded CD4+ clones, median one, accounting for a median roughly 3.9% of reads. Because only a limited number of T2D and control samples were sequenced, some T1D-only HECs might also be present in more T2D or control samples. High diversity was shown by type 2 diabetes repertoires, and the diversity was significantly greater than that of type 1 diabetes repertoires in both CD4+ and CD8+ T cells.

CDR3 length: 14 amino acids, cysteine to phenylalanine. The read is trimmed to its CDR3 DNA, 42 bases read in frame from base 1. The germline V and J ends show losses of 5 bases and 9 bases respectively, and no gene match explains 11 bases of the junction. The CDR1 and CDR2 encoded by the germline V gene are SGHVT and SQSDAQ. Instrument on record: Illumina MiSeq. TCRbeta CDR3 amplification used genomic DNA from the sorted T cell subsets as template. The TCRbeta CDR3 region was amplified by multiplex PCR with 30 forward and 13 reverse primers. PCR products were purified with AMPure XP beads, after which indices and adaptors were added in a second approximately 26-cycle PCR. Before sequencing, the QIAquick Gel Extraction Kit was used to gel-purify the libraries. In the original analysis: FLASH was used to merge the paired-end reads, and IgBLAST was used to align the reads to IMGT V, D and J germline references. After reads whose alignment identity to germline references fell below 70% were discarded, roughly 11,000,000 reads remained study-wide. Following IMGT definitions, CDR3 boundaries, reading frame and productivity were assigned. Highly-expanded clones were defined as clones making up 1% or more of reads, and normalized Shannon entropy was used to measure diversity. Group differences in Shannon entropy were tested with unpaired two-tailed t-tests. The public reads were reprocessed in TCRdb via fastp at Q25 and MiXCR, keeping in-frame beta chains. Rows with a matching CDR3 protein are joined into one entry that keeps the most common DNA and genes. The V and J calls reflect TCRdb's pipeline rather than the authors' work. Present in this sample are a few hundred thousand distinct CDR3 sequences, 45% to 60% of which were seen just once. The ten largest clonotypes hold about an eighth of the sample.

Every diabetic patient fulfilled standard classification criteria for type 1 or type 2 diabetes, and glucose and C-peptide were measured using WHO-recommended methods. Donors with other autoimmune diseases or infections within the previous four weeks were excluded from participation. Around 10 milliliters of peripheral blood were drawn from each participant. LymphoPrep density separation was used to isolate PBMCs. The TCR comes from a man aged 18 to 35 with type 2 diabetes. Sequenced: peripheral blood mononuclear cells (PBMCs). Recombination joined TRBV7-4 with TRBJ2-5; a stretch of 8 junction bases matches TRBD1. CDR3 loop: CASSDRTGRGAQYF. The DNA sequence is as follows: TGTGCCAGCAGCGATCGGACAGGGAGAGGGGCCCAGTACTTC. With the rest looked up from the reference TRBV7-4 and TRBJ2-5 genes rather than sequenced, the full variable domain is GAGVSQSPRYKVAKRGRDVALRCDSISGHVTLYWYRQTLGQGSEVLTYSQSDAQRDKSGRPSGRFSAERPERSVSTLKIQRTEQGDSAVYLCASSDRTGRGAQYFGPGTRLLVL.